This T cell receptor (beta chain) appears in the sequencing data of a study of T cells after yellow fever vaccination. Across the study: Fractions of low cell number were prepared using SMART-Seq v4 Ultra Low Input. Study findings and constraints: Post-booster repertoires again held most primary-vaccination clones (roughly 96% CD4, roughly 89% CD8). Bulk-population clonotypes that are abundant could appear as contaminants in FACS-sorted repertoires.

The 5'RACE template-switching step produced TCR cDNA and added a universal primer site and UMIs. One entry per CDR3 protein results from TCRdb running MiXCR on the 5' RACE reads. The sample has some 560,000 distinct CDR3 sequences; 17% are singletons. As for this clonotype: Its antigen is unidentified.

CDR3 length: 15 residues. Germline CDR1 SNHLY, CDR2 FYNNEI. Germline trimming cut 6 bases from V and 1 base from J; bases unmatched to any gene: 7. The specimen was PBMCs, collected more than 4 days after the first yellow fever vaccination. The receptor was isolated from a man aged 18 to 30 who received the YFV17D yellow fever vaccine. The chain couples TRBV2 to TRBJ2-5, with 8 bases that match TRBD2. CDR3: CASSPFSGVQETQYF. As DNA, the CDR3 is TGTGCCAGCAGCCCCTTTAGCGGGGTCCAAGAGACCCAGTACTTC.